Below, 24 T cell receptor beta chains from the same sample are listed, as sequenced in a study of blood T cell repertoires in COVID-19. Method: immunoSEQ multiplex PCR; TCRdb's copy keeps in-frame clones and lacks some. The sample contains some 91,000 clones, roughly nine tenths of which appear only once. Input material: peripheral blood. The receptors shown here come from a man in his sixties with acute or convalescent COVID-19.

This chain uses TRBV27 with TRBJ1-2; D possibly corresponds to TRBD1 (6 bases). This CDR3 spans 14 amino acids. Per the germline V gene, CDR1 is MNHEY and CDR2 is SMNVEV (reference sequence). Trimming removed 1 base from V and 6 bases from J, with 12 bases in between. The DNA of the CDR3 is TGTGCCAGCAGTTTATTTGGGGGGGCGGATGGCTACACCTTC. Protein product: CASSLFGGADGYTF.

DNA of the CDR3: TGCGCCAGCAGCTCCTCCCCAGGGTATGGCTACACCTTC. Protein product: CASSSSPGYGYTF. The chain links TRBV5-1 to TRBJ1-2, with D possibly being TRBD1 (5 bases). The germline V gene has CDR1 SGHRS and CDR2 YFSETQ. This CDR3 is 13 amino acids long. V lost 3 bases and J lost 5, with 11 bases in between.

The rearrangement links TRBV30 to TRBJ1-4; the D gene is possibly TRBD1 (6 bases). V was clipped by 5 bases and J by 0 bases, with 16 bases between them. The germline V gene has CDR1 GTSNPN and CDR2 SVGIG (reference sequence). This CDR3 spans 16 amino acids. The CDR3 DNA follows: TGTGCCTGGTCCCAGGGGAGTTCTGCAACTAATGAAAAACTGTTTTTT. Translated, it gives CAWSQGSSATNEKLFF.

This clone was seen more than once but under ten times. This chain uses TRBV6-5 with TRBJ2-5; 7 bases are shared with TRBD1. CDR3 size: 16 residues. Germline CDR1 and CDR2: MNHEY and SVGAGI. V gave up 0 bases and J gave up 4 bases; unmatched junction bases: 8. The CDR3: CASSYSIQGSGETQYF. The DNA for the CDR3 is TGTGCCAGCAGTTACTCGATACAGGGGTCAGGAGAGACCCAGTACTTC.

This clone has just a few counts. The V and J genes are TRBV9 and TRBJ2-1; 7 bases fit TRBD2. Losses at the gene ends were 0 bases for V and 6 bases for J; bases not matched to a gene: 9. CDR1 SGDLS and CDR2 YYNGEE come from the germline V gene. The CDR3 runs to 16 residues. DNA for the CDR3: TGTGCCAGCAGCGTAGGCGCAGGGAGGGCCTCCAATGAGCAGTTCTTC. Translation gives CASSVGAGRASNEQFF.

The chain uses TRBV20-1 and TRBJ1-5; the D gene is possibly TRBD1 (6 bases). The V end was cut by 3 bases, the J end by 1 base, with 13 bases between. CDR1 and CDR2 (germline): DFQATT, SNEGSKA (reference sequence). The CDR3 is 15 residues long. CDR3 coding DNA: TGCAGTGCTAGTGGGGGCTACACCAGCAATCAGCCCCAGCATTTT. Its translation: CSASGGYTSNQPQHF.

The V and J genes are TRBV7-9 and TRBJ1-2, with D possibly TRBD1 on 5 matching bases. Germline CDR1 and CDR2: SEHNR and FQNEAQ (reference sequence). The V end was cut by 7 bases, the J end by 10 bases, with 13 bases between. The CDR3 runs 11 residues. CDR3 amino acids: CASTRTGPYTF. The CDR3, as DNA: TGTGCCAGCACCCGAACAGGACCCTACACCTTC. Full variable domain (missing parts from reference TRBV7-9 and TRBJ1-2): DTGVSQNPRHKITKRGQNVTFRCDPISEHNRLYWYRQTLGQGPEFLTYFQNEAQLEKSRLLSDRFSAERPKGSFSTLEIQRTEQGDSAMYLCASTRTGPYTFGSGTRLTVV.

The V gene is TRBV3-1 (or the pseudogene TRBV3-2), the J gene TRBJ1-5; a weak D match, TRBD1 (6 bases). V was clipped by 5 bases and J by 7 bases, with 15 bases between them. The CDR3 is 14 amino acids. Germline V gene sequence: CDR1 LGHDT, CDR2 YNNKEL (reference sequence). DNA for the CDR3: TGTGCCAGCAGCTTCGGGGGGGCGAGGCAGCCCCAGCATTTT. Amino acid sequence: CASSFGGARQPQHF.

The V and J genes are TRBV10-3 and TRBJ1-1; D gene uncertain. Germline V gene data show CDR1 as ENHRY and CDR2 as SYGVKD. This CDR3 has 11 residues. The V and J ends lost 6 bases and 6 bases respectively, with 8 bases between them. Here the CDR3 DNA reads TGTGCCATCAGGGGAGCCGCTGAAGCTTTCTTT. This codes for CAIRGAAEAFF.

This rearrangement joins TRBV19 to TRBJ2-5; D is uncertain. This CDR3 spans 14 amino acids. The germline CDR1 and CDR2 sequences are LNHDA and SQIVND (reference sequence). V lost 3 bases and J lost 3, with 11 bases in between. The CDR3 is CASSIVQHKETQYF. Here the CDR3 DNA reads TGTGCCAGTAGTATCGTACAGCACAAAGAGACCCAGTACTTC.

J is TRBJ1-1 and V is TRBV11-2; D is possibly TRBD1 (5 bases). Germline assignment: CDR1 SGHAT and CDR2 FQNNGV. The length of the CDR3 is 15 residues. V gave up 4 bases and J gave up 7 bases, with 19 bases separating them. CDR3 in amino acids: CASSSPMRQLNEAFF. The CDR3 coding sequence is TGTGCCAGCAGCTCGCCGATGAGACAGCTAAATGAAGCTTTCTTT. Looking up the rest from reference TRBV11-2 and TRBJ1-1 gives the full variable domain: EAGVAQSPRYKIIEKRQSVAFWCNPISGHATLYWYQQILGQGPKLLIQFQNNGVVDDSQLPKDRFSAERLKGVDSTLKIQPAKLEDSAVYLCASSSPMRQLNEAFFGQGTRLTVV.

The chain's CDR3 is CASSDDRAQYNEQFF. CDR3 in DNA: TGTGCCAGCAGCGATGACAGGGCTCAATACAATGAGCAGTTCTTC. The V and J genes are TRBV5-6 and TRBJ2-1; 7 bases match TRBD1. The CDR3 is 15 residues long. In germline, CDR1 is SGHDT, CDR2 YYEEEE. The trim removed 4 bases at V and 4 bases at J, leaving 8 bases unmatched.

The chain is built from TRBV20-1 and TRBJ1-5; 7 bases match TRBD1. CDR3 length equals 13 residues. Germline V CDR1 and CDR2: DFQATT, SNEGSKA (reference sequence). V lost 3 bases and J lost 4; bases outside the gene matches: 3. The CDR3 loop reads CSASGTVNQPQHF. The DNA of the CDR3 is TGCAGTGCTAGTGGGACAGTGAATCAGCCCCAGCATTTT.

CDR3 in DNA: TGTGCCAGCAGTTCGCCTATGGGAGATACTGAAGCTTTCTTT. Translating it yields CASSSPMGDTEAFF. The chain recombines TRBV25-1 with TRBJ1-1; D not certain. V dropped 5 bases and J dropped 5 bases, with 15 bases sitting between them. Germline lookup yields CDR1 MGHDK and CDR2 SYGVNS. The CDR3 has 14 residues. The full variable domain, with the rest looked up from reference TRBV25-1 and TRBJ1-1, is EADIYQTPRYLVIGTGKKITLECSQTMGHDKMYWYQQDPGMELHLIHYSYGVNSTEKGDLSSESTVSRIRTEHFPLTLESARPSHTSQYLCASSSPMGDTEAFFGQGTRLTVV.

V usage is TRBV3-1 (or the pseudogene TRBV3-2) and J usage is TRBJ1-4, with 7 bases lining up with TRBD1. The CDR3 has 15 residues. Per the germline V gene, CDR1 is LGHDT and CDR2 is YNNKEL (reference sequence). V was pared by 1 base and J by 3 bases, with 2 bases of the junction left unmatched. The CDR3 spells CASSQAGTANEKLFF. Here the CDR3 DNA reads TGTGCCAGCAGCCAAGCCGGGACAGCTAATGAAAAACTGTTTTTT.

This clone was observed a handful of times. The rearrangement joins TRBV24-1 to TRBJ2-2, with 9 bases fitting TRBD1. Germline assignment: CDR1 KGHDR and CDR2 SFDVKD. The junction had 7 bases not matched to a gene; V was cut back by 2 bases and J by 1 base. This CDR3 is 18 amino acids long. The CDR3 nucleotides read TGTGCCACCAGTGATTCCCCACGACAGGGGGGGAACACCGGGGAGCTGTTTTTT. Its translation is CATSDSPRQGGNTGELFF.

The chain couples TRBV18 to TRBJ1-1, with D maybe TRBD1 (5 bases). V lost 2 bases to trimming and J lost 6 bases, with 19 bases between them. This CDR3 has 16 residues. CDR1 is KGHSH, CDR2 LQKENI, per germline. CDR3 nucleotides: TGTGCCAGCTCACCATCGCAGGGTCATAAGGGCGCTGAAGCTTTCTTT. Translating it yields CASSPSQGHKGAEAFF.

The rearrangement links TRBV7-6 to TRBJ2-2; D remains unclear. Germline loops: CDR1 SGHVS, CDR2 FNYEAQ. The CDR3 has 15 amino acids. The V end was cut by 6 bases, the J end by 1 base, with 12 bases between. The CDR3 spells CASSSPLKNTGELFF. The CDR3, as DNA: TGTGCCAGCAGTTCACCCCTAAAGAACACCGGGGAGCTGTTTTTT.

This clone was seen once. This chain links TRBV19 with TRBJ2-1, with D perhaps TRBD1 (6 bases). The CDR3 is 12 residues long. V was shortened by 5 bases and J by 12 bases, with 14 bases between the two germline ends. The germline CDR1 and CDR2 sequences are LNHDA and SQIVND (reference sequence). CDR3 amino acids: CASSFTGTAQFF. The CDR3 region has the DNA TGTGCCAGTAGTTTTACAGGGACCGCGCAGTTCTTC. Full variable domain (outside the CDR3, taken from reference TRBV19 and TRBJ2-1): DGGITQSPKYLFRKEGQNVTLSCEQNLNHDAMYWYRQDPGQGLRLIYYSQIVNDFQKGDIAEGYSVSREKKESFPLTVTSAQKNPTAFYLCASSFTGTAQFFGPGTRLTVL.

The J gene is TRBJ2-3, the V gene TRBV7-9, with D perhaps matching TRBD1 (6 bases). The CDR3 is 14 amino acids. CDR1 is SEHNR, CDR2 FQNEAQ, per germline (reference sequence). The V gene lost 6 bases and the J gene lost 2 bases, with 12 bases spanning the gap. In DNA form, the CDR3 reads TGTGCCAGCAGGCTAGGACAGAACACAGATACGCAGTATTTT. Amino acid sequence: CASRLGQNTDTQYF.

The CDR3 DNA reads TGTGCCTGGAGTGTGTTACAGGCGAGCTCTGGAAACACCATATATTTT. Its protein is CAWSVLQASSGNTIYF. The chain carries TRBV30 and TRBJ1-3; maybe TRBD1 (5 bases). Between the trimmed V and J ends, which lost 0 bases and 0 bases, there was a span of 12 bases. Germline V gives CDR1 GTSNPN, CDR2 SVGIG (reference sequence). The CDR3 covers 16 residues.

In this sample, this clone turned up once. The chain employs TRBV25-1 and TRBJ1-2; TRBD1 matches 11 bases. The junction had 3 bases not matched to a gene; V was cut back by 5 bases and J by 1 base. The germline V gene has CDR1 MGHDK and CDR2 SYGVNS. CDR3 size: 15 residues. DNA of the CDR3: TGTGCCAGCAGTCGGACAGGGGGCGGTAACTATGGCTACACCTTC. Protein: CASSRTGGGNYGYTF.

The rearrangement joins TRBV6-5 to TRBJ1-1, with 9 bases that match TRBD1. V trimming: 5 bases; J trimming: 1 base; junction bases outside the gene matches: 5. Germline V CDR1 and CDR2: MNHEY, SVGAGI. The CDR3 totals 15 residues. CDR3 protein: CASSLEGQGNTEAFF. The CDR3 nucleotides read TGTGCCAGCAGTCTGGAGGGACAGGGGAACACTGAAGCTTTCTTT.

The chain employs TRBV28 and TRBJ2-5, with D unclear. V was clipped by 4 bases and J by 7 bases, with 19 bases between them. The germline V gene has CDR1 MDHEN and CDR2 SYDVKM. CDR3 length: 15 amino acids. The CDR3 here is CASSSGQAKETTQYF. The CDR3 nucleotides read TGTGCCAGCAGTTCTGGGCAGGCCAAAGAGACGACCCAGTACTTC.